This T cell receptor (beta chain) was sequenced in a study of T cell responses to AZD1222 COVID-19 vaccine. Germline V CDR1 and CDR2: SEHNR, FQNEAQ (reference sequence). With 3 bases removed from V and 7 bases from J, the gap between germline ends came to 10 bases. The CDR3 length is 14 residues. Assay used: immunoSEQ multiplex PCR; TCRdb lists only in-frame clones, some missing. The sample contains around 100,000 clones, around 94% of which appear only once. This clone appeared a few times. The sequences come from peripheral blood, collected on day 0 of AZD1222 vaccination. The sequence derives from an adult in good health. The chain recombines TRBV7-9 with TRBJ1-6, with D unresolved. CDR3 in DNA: TGTGCCAGCAGCTTCTCTGCAGCGAATTCACCCCTCCACTTT. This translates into CASSFSAANSPLHF.